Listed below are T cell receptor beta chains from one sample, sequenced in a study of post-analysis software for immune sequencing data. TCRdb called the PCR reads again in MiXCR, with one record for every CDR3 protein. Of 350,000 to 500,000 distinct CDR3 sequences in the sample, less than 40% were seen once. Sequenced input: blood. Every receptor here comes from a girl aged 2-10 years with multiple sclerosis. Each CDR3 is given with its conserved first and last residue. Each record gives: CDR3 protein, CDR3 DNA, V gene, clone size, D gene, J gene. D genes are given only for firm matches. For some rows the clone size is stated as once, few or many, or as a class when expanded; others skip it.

cdr3_aa: CSVVQGIKTDTQYF; cdr3_nt: TGCAGCGTTGTACAGGGAATAAAGACAGATACGCAGTATTTT; v_call: TRBV29-1; clone_size: .; d_call: .; j_call: TRBJ2-3
cdr3_aa: CASSWDRSPGANVLTF; cdr3_nt: TGTGCCAGCAGCTGGGACAGGTCCCCTGGGGCCAACGTCCTGACTTTC; v_call: TRBV13; clone_size: .; d_call: TRBD1; j_call: TRBJ2-6
cdr3_aa: CASTVAQGGWYEQFF; cdr3_nt: TGTGCCAGCACCGTAGCTCAGGGGGGGTGGTATGAGCAGTTCTTC; v_call: TRBV7-6; clone_size: few; d_call: .; j_call: TRBJ2-1
cdr3_aa: CASSFAGAETQYF; cdr3_nt: TGTGCCAGCAGCTTTGCGGGGGCAGAGACCCAGTACTTC; v_call: TRBV7-3; clone_size: many; d_call: .; j_call: TRBJ2-5
cdr3_aa: CASSQEGLRNTEAFF; cdr3_nt: TGTGCCAGCAGCCAAGAAGGACTCCGGAACACTGAAGCTTTCTTT; v_call: TRBV14; clone_size: .; d_call: .; j_call: TRBJ1-1
cdr3_aa: CASSSPTRGTYEQYF; cdr3_nt: TGTGCCAGCAGTTCCCCGACACGCGGAACCTACGAGCAGTACTTC; v_call: TRBV27; clone_size: few; d_call: .; j_call: TRBJ2-7
cdr3_aa: CASSLAGRVPNEKLFF; cdr3_nt: TGCGCCAGCAGCTTGGCGGGCAGGGTGCCGAATGAAAAACTGTTTTTT; v_call: TRBV5-1; clone_size: few; d_call: .; j_call: TRBJ1-4
cdr3_aa: CASSMGTELNTEAFF; cdr3_nt: TGTGCCAGCAGCATGGGGACAGAACTGAACACTGAAGCTTTCTTT; v_call: TRBV7-8; clone_size: .; d_call: TRBD1; j_call: TRBJ1-1
cdr3_aa: CASSLDDWDRGVSNQPQHF; cdr3_nt: TGTGCCAGCAGTTTAGATGATTGGGACAGGGGGGTGAGCAATCAGCCCCAGCATTTT; v_call: TRBV12-3/TRBV12-4; clone_size: .; d_call: TRBD1; j_call: TRBJ1-5
cdr3_aa: CASSVTGGAYNEQFF; cdr3_nt: TGTGCCAGCAGCGTGACAGGGGGCGCGTACAATGAGCAGTTCTTC; v_call: TRBV11-1; clone_size: .; d_call: TRBD1; j_call: TRBJ2-1
cdr3_aa: CASSATVEGTQPQHF; cdr3_nt: TGTGCCAGCAGTGCTACAGTGGAGGGAACTCAGCCCCAGCATTTT; v_call: TRBV6-1; clone_size: .; d_call: .; j_call: TRBJ1-5
cdr3_aa: CASSEEYEQYF; cdr3_nt: TGTGCCAGCAGTGAAGAATACGAGCAGTACTTC; v_call: TRBV2; clone_size: .; d_call: .; j_call: TRBJ2-7
cdr3_aa: CASRRGDIQYF; cdr3_nt: TGTGCCAGCAGACGCGGGGACATTCAGTACTTC; v_call: TRBV11-2; clone_size: few; d_call: .; j_call: TRBJ2-4
cdr3_aa: CSARVAGVTDTQYF; cdr3_nt: TGCAGTGCTAGAGTAGCGGGAGTAACAGATACGCAGTATTTT; v_call: TRBV20-1; clone_size: .; d_call: TRBD2; j_call: TRBJ2-3
cdr3_aa: CASSQVRLAGGWGWYNEQFF; cdr3_nt: TGCGCCAGCAGCCAAGTTAGACTAGCGGGAGGATGGGGGTGGTACAATGAGCAGTTCTTC; v_call: TRBV4-3; clone_size: many; d_call: TRBD2; j_call: TRBJ2-1
cdr3_aa: CASSDPLYSGANVLTF; cdr3_nt: TGTGCCAGTAGTGATCCGTTGTACTCTGGGGCCAACGTCCTGACTTTC; v_call: TRBV19; clone_size: few; d_call: .; j_call: TRBJ2-6
cdr3_aa: CASSFRTSPGAYEQYF; cdr3_nt: TGTGCCAGCAGTTTTAGGACAAGCCCGGGAGCATACGAGCAGTACTTC; v_call: TRBV12-3/TRBV12-4; clone_size: .; d_call: .; j_call: TRBJ2-7
cdr3_aa: CASSFWGGGRASYEQYF; cdr3_nt: TGTGCCAGCAGCTTTTGGGGTGGAGGGAGGGCCTCCTACGAGCAGTACTTC; v_call: TRBV7-8; clone_size: .; d_call: TRBD2; j_call: TRBJ2-7
cdr3_aa: CASSLDPIITYEQYF; cdr3_nt: TGTGCCAGCAGCTTAGATCCGATTATCACCTACGAGCAGTACTTC; v_call: TRBV7-2; clone_size: once; d_call: .; j_call: TRBJ2-7
cdr3_aa: CSASLGTRDGYTF; cdr3_nt: TGCAGTGCTAGTCTTGGGACGAGAGATGGCTACACCTTC; v_call: TRBV20-1; clone_size: .; d_call: .; j_call: TRBJ1-2
cdr3_aa: CASSQGGARLSPLHF; cdr3_nt: TGCGCCAGCAGCCAAGGGGGCGCCCGACTTTCACCCCTCCACTTT; v_call: TRBV4-3; clone_size: .; d_call: .; j_call: TRBJ1-6
cdr3_aa: CASSEAGGTYEQYF; cdr3_nt: TGTGCCAGCAGTGAAGCAGGGGGAACCTACGAGCAGTACTTC; v_call: TRBV2; clone_size: .; d_call: .; j_call: TRBJ2-7
cdr3_aa: CSGDLGLETQYF; cdr3_nt: TGCAGCGGTGATTTAGGGCTAGAGACCCAGTACTTC; v_call: TRBV29-1; clone_size: once; d_call: .; j_call: TRBJ2-5
cdr3_aa: CASSLTPAGRIYNEQFF; cdr3_nt: TGTGCCAGCAGCTTAACCCCCGCAGGAAGAATTTACAATGAGCAGTTCTTC; v_call: TRBV7-3; clone_size: few; d_call: .; j_call: TRBJ2-1
cdr3_aa: CSAYSGGETQYF; cdr3_nt: TGCAGTGCCTATAGCGGGGGAGAGACCCAGTACTTC; v_call: TRBV20-1; clone_size: few; d_call: TRBD2; j_call: TRBJ2-5
cdr3_aa: CRPGPRDRDEKRFF; cdr3_nt: TGCAGGCCGGGCCCCCGGGACAGAGATGAAAAACGGTTTTTT; v_call: TRBV20-1; clone_size: once; d_call: TRBD1; j_call: TRBJ1-4
cdr3_aa: CSAREPRSGRTSSYNEQYF; cdr3_nt: TGCAGTGCTAGAGAGCCCCGTTCCGGGCGGACGAGCTCCTACAATGAGCAGTACTTC; v_call: TRBV20-1; clone_size: .; d_call: .; j_call: TRBJ2-7
cdr3_aa: CASSLFLAEYTDTQYF; cdr3_nt: TGTGCCAGCAGCTTATTCCTAGCAGAGTATACCGATACGCAGTATTTT; v_call: TRBV7-2; clone_size: .; d_call: .; j_call: TRBJ2-3
cdr3_aa: CSVEAGANVLTF; cdr3_nt: TGCAGCGTTGAAGCTGGGGCCAACGTCCTGACTTTC; v_call: TRBV29-1; clone_size: .; d_call: .; j_call: TRBJ2-6
cdr3_aa: CSASRPLAGNPYEQFF; cdr3_nt: TGCAGTGCCAGCCGCCCCCTAGCGGGAAATCCCTACGAGCAGTTCTTC; v_call: TRBV20-1; clone_size: .; d_call: TRBD2; j_call: TRBJ2-1
cdr3_aa: CAISESMGLADNEQFF; cdr3_nt: TGTGCCATCAGTGAGTCGATGGGACTAGCGGACAATGAGCAGTTCTTC; v_call: TRBV10-3; clone_size: .; d_call: TRBD2; j_call: TRBJ2-1
cdr3_aa: CASSVTGGFDGYTF; cdr3_nt: TGTGCCAGCAGCGTGACAGGGGGATTTGATGGCTACACCTTC; v_call: TRBV27; clone_size: few; d_call: TRBD1; j_call: TRBJ1-2
cdr3_aa: CSLRFEGTGEQYF; cdr3_nt: TGCAGCCTTAGATTCGAGGGTACGGGGGAGCAGTACTTC; v_call: TRBV29-1; clone_size: many; d_call: .; j_call: TRBJ2-5
cdr3_aa: CSVNRDPEDEQYF; cdr3_nt: TGCAGTGTAAACAGGGACCCTGAGGACGAGCAGTACTTC; v_call: TRBV20-1; clone_size: few; d_call: .; j_call: TRBJ2-7
cdr3_aa: CASSYSWARGSGANVLTF; cdr3_nt: TGTGCCAGCAGTTACTCGTGGGCGAGGGGATCTGGGGCCAACGTCCTGACTTTC; v_call: TRBV6-2/TRBV6-3; clone_size: few; d_call: .; j_call: TRBJ2-6
cdr3_aa: CASSLARQDTQYF; cdr3_nt: TGTGCCAGCAGCTTGGCGAGGCAAGATACGCAGTATTTT; v_call: TRBV7-2; clone_size: once; d_call: .; j_call: TRBJ2-3